This TCR beta chain is from a study of T-cell memory formation after mild COVID-19. Study-wide points: A balance of CD4 and CD8 characterized clones contracting day 15 to 85, whereas later expanders leaned CD4+.

Concerning this clonotype: As yet, its antigen is unknown.

TCRdb re-called the 5' RACE reads through MiXCR, storing one row per CDR3 protein. The sample consists of roughly 150,000 distinct CDR3 sequences, approximately 15% of them appearing once. Germline lookup yields CDR1 KGHSH and CDR2 LQKENI. With 3 bases removed from V and 5 bases from J, the gap between germline ends came to 22 bases. The CDR3 covers 17 residues. This chain connects TRBV18 to TRBJ2-5; D remains unclear. The receptor's source is an adult woman who had mild COVID-19 (a few samples of this study predate the infection). Cell type and time point are not known. The sequencing sample was made of PBMCs or a T cell subset sorted from them (not recorded which). CDR3 amino acids: CASSPLTAQRSLETQYF. For the CDR3, the DNA is TGTGCCAGCTCACCCCTTACGGCGCAGAGGTCGCTGGAGACCCAGTACTTC.